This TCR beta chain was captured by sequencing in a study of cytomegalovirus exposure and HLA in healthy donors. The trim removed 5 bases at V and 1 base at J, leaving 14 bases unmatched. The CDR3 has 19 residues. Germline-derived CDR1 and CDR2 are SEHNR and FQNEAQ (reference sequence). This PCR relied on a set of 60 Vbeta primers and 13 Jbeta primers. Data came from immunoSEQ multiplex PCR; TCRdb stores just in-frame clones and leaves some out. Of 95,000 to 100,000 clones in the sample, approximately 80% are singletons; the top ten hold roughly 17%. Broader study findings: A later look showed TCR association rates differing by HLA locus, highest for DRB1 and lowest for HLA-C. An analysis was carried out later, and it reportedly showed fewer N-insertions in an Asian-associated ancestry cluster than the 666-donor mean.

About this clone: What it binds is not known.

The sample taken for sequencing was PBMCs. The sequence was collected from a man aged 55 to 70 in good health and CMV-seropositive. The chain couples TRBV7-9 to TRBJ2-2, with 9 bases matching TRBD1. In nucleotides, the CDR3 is TGTGCCAGCAGCGCAACCGGGACAGGGAATACACTGAACACCGGGGAGCTGTTTTTT. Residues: CASSATGTGNTLNTGELFF.